The entry below gives a single T cell receptor (beta chain) sequence along with its context. The CDR3 has 15 residues. V shed 8 bases, J shed 0 bases, and the junction held 7 bases outside the gene matches. The germline gives CDR1 ENHRY, CDR2 SYGVKD. The PCR had 60 Vbeta and 13 Jbeta primers. The assay was immunoSEQ multiplex PCR, and TCRdb's table has in-frame clones only and misses some. The data hold about 190,000 clones, with around 81% observed a single time. The sample belongs to a study of cytomegalovirus exposure and HLA in healthy donors. Sequencing was performed on PBMCs. This sequence joins TRBV10-3 and TRBJ2-3, with 8 bases that match TRBD2. The receptor comes from a woman in her thirties in good health and CMV-seronegative. The CDR3: CAIGERGSSTDTQYF. CDR3 bases: TGTGCCATCGGGGAGCGGGGGTCTAGCACAGATACGCAGTATTTT.